This T cell receptor (beta chain) was sequenced during a study of T cells after yellow fever vaccination. Study-level information: Researchers used SMART-Seq v4 Ultra Low Input to prepare fractions that had low cell numbers. Study outcomes and limitations: The secondary response peaked faster, at day 5 versus 15, but was weaker. Most clones from primary vaccination were detected again post-booster (around 96% CD4, about 88% CD8).

Germline lookup yields CDR1 DFQATT and CDR2 SNEGSKA (reference sequence). The CDR3 is 15 amino acids. With 5 bases removed from V and 2 bases from J, the gap between germline ends came to 18 bases. This clonotype occurred a few times. Its matching antigen is unknown. Making TCR cDNA involved 5'RACE template switching, which added UMIs and a universal primer site. TCRdb re-called the 5' RACE reads with MiXCR, one entry per CDR3 protein. Among 500,000 to 650,000 distinct CDR3 sequences, around 17% were seen once, and the ten largest hold around 16%. The starting material was PBMCs, obtained 4 to 6 days after the first yellow fever vaccination. The chain combines TRBV20-1 with TRBJ1-1, with D maybe TRBD1 (5 bases). The origin of this receptor is a man between 18 and 35 years old who received the YFV17D yellow fever vaccine. The CDR3: CSALSPRDSNTEAFF. In nucleotides, the CDR3 is TGCAGTGCTCTTTCGCCCCGGGACTCTAACACTGAAGCTTTCTTT.